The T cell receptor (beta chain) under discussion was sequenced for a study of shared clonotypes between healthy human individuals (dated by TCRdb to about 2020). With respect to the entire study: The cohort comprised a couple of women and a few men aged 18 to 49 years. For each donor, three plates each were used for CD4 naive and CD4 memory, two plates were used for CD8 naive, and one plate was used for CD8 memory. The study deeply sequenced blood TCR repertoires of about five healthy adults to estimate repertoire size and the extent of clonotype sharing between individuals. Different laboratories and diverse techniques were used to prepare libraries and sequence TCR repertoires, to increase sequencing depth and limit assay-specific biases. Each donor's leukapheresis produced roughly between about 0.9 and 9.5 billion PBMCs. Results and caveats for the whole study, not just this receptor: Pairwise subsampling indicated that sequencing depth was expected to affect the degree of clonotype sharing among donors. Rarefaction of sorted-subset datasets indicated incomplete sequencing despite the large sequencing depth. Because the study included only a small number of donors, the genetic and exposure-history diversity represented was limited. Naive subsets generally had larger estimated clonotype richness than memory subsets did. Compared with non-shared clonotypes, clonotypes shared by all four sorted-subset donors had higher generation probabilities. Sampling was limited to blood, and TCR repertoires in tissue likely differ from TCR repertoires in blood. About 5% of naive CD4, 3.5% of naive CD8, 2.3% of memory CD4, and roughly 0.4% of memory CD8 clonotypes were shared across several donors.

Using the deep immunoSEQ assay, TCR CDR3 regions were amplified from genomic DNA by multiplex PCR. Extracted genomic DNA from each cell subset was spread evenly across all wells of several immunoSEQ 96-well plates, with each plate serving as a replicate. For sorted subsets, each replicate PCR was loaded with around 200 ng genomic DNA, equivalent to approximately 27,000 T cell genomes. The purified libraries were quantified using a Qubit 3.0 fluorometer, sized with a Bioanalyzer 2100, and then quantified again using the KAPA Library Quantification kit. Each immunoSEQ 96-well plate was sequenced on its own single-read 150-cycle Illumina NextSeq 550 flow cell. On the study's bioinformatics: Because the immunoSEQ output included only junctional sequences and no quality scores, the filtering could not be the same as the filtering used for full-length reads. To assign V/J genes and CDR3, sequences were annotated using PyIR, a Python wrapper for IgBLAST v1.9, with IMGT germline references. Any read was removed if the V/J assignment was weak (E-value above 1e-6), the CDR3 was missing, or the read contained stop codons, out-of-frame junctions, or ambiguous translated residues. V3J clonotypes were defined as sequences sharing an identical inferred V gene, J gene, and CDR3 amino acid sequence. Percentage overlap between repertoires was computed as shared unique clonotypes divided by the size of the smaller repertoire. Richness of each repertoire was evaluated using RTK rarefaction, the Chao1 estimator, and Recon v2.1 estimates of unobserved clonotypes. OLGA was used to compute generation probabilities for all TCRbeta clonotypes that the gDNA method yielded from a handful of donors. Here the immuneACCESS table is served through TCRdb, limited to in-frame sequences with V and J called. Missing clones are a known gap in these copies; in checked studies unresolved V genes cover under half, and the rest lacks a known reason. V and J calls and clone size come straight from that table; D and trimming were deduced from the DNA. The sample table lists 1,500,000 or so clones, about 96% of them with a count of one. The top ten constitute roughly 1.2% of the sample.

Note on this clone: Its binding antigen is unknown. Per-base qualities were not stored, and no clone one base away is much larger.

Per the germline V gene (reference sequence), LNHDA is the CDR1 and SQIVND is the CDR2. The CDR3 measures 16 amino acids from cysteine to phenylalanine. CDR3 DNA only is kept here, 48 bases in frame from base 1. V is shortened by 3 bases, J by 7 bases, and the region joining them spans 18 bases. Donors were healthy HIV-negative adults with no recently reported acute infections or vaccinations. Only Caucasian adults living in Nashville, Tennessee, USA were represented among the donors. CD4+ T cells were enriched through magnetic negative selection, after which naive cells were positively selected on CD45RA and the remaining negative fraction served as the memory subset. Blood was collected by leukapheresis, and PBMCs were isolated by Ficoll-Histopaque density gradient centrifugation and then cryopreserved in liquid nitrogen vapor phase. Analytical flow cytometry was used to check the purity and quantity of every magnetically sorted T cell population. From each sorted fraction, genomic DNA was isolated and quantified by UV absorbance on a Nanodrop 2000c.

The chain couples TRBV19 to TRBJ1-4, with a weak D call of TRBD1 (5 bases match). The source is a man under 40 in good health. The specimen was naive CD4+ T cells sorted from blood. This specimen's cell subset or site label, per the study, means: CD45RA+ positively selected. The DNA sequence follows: TGTGCCAGTAGTATTTCGACCCCCCGGGGCGGTGAAAAACTGTTTTTT. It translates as CASSISTPRGGEKLFF.